The 27 T cell receptor beta chains reported below all come from one sample, sequenced in a study of cytomegalovirus exposure and HLA in healthy donors (dated by TCRdb to 2016 to 2017). Receptors were amplified or captured by the immunoSEQ multiplex PCR assay. TCRdb took over this immuneACCESS table, retaining in-frame rearrangements with V and J assigned. Such tables are incomplete; in checked studies, under half of the missing clones stem from an unresolved V gene, and the remainder is unexplained. The sample profile shows roughly 130,000 clones; 75% to 90% of them were found once. The leading ten clones occupy about 9.9% of the sample. Material for sequencing was PBMCs. All receptors come from a woman aged 18 to 35 in good health and CMV-seropositive.

The V gene is TRBV13, the J gene TRBJ2-7; tentative D call: TRBD2 (5 bases). This CDR3 is built from 14 residues. The V end was cut by 4 bases, the J end by 1 base, with 11 bases between. Germline CDR1 reads PRHDT; CDR2 reads FYEKMQ (reference sequence). DNA of the CDR3: TGTGCCAGCAGCTCAGCGGAGAAATCCTACGAGCAGTACTTC. The encoded protein is CASSSAEKSYEQYF.

The chain is built from TRBV19 and TRBJ1-2; maybe TRBD1 (5 bases). Germline-derived CDR1 and CDR2 are LNHDA and SQIVND (reference sequence). This CDR3 has 13 residues. The V gene lost 6 bases and the J gene lost 7 bases, with 15 bases spanning the gap. CDR3 amino acids: CASSPGPPFGYTF. For the CDR3, the DNA is TGTGCCAGTAGCCCAGGGCCCCCATTTGGCTACACCTTC.

In this sample, this clone turned up once. The chain couples TRBV6-5 to TRBJ1-3; D remains unclear. Trimming pared 4 bases from V and 4 bases from J, leaving 8 bases between. The CDR3 extends over 13 amino acids. Germline loops: CDR1 MNHEY, CDR2 SVGAGI. The CDR3 sequence is CASSSVQGNTIYF. The CDR3, as DNA: TGTGCCAGCAGTTCCGTTCAGGGAAACACCATATATTTT.

V gene TRBV6-5 combines with J gene TRBJ1-1; D possibly corresponds to TRBD1 (5 bases). Germline-derived CDR1 and CDR2 are MNHEY and SVGAGI. V was pared by 6 bases and J by 0 bases, with 8 bases between. This CDR3 comprises 13 residues. The CDR3 loop is CASRPGLNTEAFF. The DNA of the CDR3 is TGTGCCAGCAGGCCAGGGTTGAACACTGAAGCTTTCTTT.

The chain recombines TRBV6-1 with TRBJ2-2; 8 positions match TRBD2. After removal of 8 bases from V and 3 bases from J, the junction contained 8 bases not matched to a gene. The V gene's germline CDR1 is MNHNS and CDR2 SASEGT. This CDR3 region has 15 residues. The CDR3 nucleotides are TGTGCCAGCGGGCACGGGGGGGTCGACACCGGGGAGCTGTTTTTT. This codes for CASGHGGVDTGELFF.

The chain combines TRBV1 with TRBJ1-6; TRBD1 was called by the table and not checked on the DNA. TRBV1 is a listed pseudogene. The CDR3 length is 18 residues. The CDR3 here is CTSSQARCARGSSSPLHF. The CDR3 DNA follows: TGCACCAGCAGCCAAGCGAGGTGCGCGAGGGGGTCCAGTTCACCCCTCCACTTT.

The chain joins TRBV19 to TRBJ1-1; D remains unclear. CDR1 LNHDA and CDR2 SQIVND come from the germline V gene (reference sequence). V lost 4 bases and J 5 bases, leaving 8 bases between the germline ends. This CDR3 spans 12 amino acids. CDR3 DNA sequence: TGTGCCAGTAGTAGCGGAGGAACTGAAGCTTTCTTT. The encoded protein is CASSSGGTEAFF.

The chain uses TRBV19 and TRBJ1-5, with D possibly TRBD1 on 6 matching bases. The ends were cut back, 4 bases at V and 6 bases at J, with 13 bases in the middle. The germline CDR1 and CDR2 sequences are LNHDA and SQIVND (reference sequence). This CDR3 has 14 amino acids. The DNA of the CDR3 is TGTGCCAGTAGTAGGGAAAAAGGGGGTCAGCCCCAGCATTTT. It specifies CASSREKGGQPQHF.

The rearrangement links TRBV28 to TRBJ2-1, with 7 nucleotides matching TRBD1. Germline V CDR1 and CDR2: MDHEN, SYDVKM. This CDR3 has 15 amino acids. J gave up 5 bases and V 6 bases, and 10 bases lay outside the gene matches. CDR3 sequence: CASSNRGSKDNEQFF. In DNA form, the CDR3 reads TGTGCCAGCAGCAACAGGGGAAGTAAGGACAATGAGCAGTTCTTC.

CDR3 sequence reads: CAWSVGSGARQPQHF. Here the CDR3 DNA reads TGTGCCTGGAGTGTAGGATCAGGGGCAAGGCAGCCCCAGCATTTT. The V call is TRBV30, the J call TRBJ1-5; D is possibly TRBD1 (6 bases). This CDR3 is 15 amino acids long. V shed 0 bases and J shed 7 bases, with 16 bases lying between them. In germline, CDR1 is GTSNPN, CDR2 SVGIG (reference sequence).

The chain uses TRBV28 and TRBJ1-2, with a possible D match to TRBD1 (6 bases). Germline lookup yields CDR1 MDHEN and CDR2 SYDVKM. CDR3 length equals 15 residues. V lost 4 bases to trimming and J lost 4 bases, with 16 bases between them. This CDR3 reads CASSSLTTGPYGYTF. CDR3 coding DNA: TGTGCCAGCAGTTCCCTAACCACAGGGCCCTATGGCTACACCTTC.

V is TRBV5-1 and J is TRBJ2-1; possible D gene TRBD2, 6 bases. Germline CDR1 is SGHRS and CDR2 is YFSETQ. V was shortened by 0 bases and J by 1 base, with 8 bases between the two germline ends. The CDR3 sequence is 15 residues long. In DNA, the CDR3 is TGCGCCAGCAGCTTGGGGGGGACTTCCTACAATGAGCAGTTCTTC. This gives the protein CASSLGGTSYNEQFF.

V and J are TRBV2 and TRBJ2-6, with D perhaps TRBD2 (6 bases). This CDR3 comprises 14 residues. Trimming pared 10 bases from V and 3 bases from J, leaving 13 bases between. The germline CDR1 and CDR2 sequences are SNHLY and FYNNEI. In DNA form, the CDR3 reads TGTGCCACCGAGAGCGGGCGTGGGGCCAACGTCCTGACTTTC. Protein sequence: CATESGRGANVLTF.

This chain connects TRBV7-9 to TRBJ1-4; no firm D call. This CDR3 has 15 residues. Per germline, CDR1 SEHNR and CDR2 FQNEAQ (reference sequence). Trimming took off 10 bases at V and 4 bases at J, with 19 bases between the two ends. The CDR3 here is CATDLTDNLNEKLFF. CDR3 DNA sequence: TGTGCCACCGATTTGACCGACAACCTTAATGAAAAACTGTTTTTT. The full variable domain, its missing parts supplied by reference TRBV7-9 and TRBJ1-4, is DTGVSQNPRHKITKRGQNVTFRCDPISEHNRLYWYRQTLGQGPEFLTYFQNEAQLEKSRLLSDRFSAERPKGSFSTLEIQRTEQGDSAMYLCATDLTDNLNEKLFFGSGTQLSVL.

This rearrangement joins TRBV5-6 to TRBJ1-6; no clear D. This CDR3 is 14 amino acids long. From germline, CDR1 is SGHDT and CDR2 YYEEEE. V lost 0 bases and J 7 bases, leaving 8 bases between the germline ends. CDR3 protein: CASSLGKRNSPLHF. The CDR3 region has the DNA TGTGCCAGCAGCTTGGGGAAGAGGAATTCACCCCTCCACTTT.

The genes are TRBV5-1 and TRBJ1-1; tentative D call: TRBD1 (6 bases). CDR3 size: 15 residues. Germline V gives CDR1 SGHRS, CDR2 YFSETQ. V shed 0 bases and J shed 0 bases, with 9 bases lying between them. Here the CDR3 reads CASSLGGLVNTEAFF. The DNA of the CDR3 is TGCGCCAGCAGCTTGGGGGGGCTGGTGAACACTGAAGCTTTCTTT.

This chain connects TRBV7-9 to TRBJ1-2; D ambiguous. Per germline, CDR1 SEHNR and CDR2 FQNEAQ (reference sequence). CDR3 size: 14 residues. With 5 bases removed from V and 4 bases from J, the gap between germline ends came to 14 bases. DNA for the CDR3: TGTGCCAGCAGCCACAGCGGTACGGGCTATGGCTACACCTTC. Translated: CASSHSGTGYGYTF.

This clone was counted only a few times. The chain employs TRBV20-1 and TRBJ1-1; 9 bases match TRBD1. V lost 5 bases, J lost 9 bases, and 4 bases stayed unmatched. The CDR3 is made up of 11 amino acids. The germline CDR1 and CDR2 sequences are DFQATT and SNEGSKA (reference sequence). In nucleotides, the CDR3 is TGCAGTGCTCCGGGACAGGGTAAAGCTTTCTTT. Protein: CSAPGQGKAFF.

The chain recombines TRBV5-5 with TRBJ1-2; weak D call: TRBD1 (6 bases). The germline CDR1 and CDR2 sequences are SGHKS and YYEKEE (reference sequence). V was clipped by 4 bases and J by 7 bases, with 17 bases between them. The CDR3 covers 14 residues. The DNA for the CDR3 is TGTGCCAGCAGCCTGCAGACAGGAGACTCTGGCTACACCTTC. It yields the protein CASSLQTGDSGYTF.

The chain has TRBV29-1 and TRBJ2-3; D is possibly TRBD1 (5 bases). The length of the CDR3 is 11 residues. Trimming shortened V by 7 bases and J by 5 bases, and 10 bases separated the two germline ends. Germline CDR1 reads SQVTM; CDR2 reads ANQGSEA. CDR3 residues: CSAITGDTQYF. The CDR3 bases are TGCAGCGCCATTACAGGAGATACGCAGTATTTT.

The rearrangement uses TRBV2 and TRBJ2-5, with 7 bases aligning to TRBD2. In germline, CDR1 is SNHLY, CDR2 FYNNEI. The V and J ends lost 4 bases and 4 bases, in that order; junction bases with no gene match: 6. The CDR3 loop spans 14 amino acids. CDR3 nucleotides: TGTGCCAGCAGTGGGGAGGGGAGGGGAGAGACCCAGTACTTC. It translates to CASSGEGRGETQYF.

The rearrangement uses TRBV12-5 and TRBJ2-1; the D gene is possibly TRBD1 (6 bases). CDR1 and CDR2 from the germline V gene are LGHNT and FRNRAP. V dropped 1 base and J dropped 1 base, with 14 bases sitting between them. The CDR3 runs to 17 residues. The CDR3 here is CASGLAGQGLSYNEQFF. The CDR3 nucleotides are TGTGCTAGTGGTTTGGCCGGGCAGGGGTTATCCTACAATGAGCAGTTCTTC.

The chain uses TRBV5-4 and TRBJ2-2; the match to TRBD2 covers 9 bases. The J segment lost 5 bases and the V segment lost 0 bases, leaving 5 bases of the junction unmatched. Germline CDR1 and CDR2: SGHNT and YYREEE (reference sequence). The length of the CDR3 is 16 residues. CDR3 region: CASSLAASGVTGELFF. In DNA form, the CDR3 reads TGTGCCAGCAGCTTGGCGGCTAGCGGGGTAACCGGGGAGCTGTTTTTT.

The chain carries TRBV4-2 and TRBJ2-3; D might be TRBD2 (5 bases). The germline gives CDR1 LGHNA, CDR2 YNFKEQ. The CDR3 is made up of 15 amino acids. V was trimmed by 0 bases and J by 2 bases, leaving 9 bases between them. The CDR3 sequence: CASSQDPLATDTQYF. CDR3 nucleotides: TGTGCCAGCAGCCAAGATCCCCTAGCCACAGATACGCAGTATTTT.

The rearrangement uses TRBV5-6 and TRBJ1-1, with D uncertain. V lost 0 bases to trimming and J lost 0 bases, with 6 bases between them. This CDR3 has 14 residues. From germline, CDR1 is SGHDT and CDR2 YYEEEE. CDR3 in DNA: TGTGCCAGCAGCTTGGGGAGCATGAACACTGAAGCTTTCTTT. Translation gives CASSLGSMNTEAFF.

The genes are TRBV5-6 and TRBJ2-5; 10 positions match TRBD2. In germline, CDR1 is SGHDT, CDR2 YYEEEE. The CDR3 length is 15 residues. V lost 0 bases and J lost 2; bases outside the gene matches: 1. CDR3 sequence: CASSLAAGGQETQYF. The CDR3, as DNA: TGTGCCAGCAGCTTGGCAGCGGGGGGGCAAGAGACCCAGTACTTC.

This clone was seen once. The chain employs TRBV4-2 and TRBJ2-3; perhaps TRBD2 as D (6 bases). CDR1 and CDR2 (germline): LGHNA, YNFKEQ. The ends were cut back, 4 bases at V and 2 bases at J, with 10 bases in the middle. The CDR3 contains 14 residues. CDR3 sequence reads: CASSLRTITDTQYF. CDR3 coding DNA: TGTGCCAGCAGCCTGCGGACTATCACAGATACGCAGTATTTT.